A single sample is the source of the 22 T cell receptor beta chains below, sequenced in a study of cytomegalovirus exposure and HLA in healthy donors. Use of 60 Vbeta and 13 Jbeta primers characterized the PCR. TCRdb's copy holds only in-frame clones and misses some; the assay was immunoSEQ multiplex PCR. Among about 140,000 clones listed, approximately 80% were seen once. Input material: PBMCs. These receptors came from a woman aged 40 to 50 in good health and CMV-seronegative.

The chain's CDR3 is CASSLDPVAGGHEQYF. Here the CDR3 DNA reads TGCGCCAGCAGCTTGGACCCGGTGGCAGGGGGCCACGAGCAGTACTTC. This chain joins TRBV5-1 and TRBJ2-7; 8 bases are shared with TRBD1. The CDR3 runs 16 residues. Looked up from germline, CDR1 is SGHRS and CDR2 is YFSETQ. V was clipped by 0 bases and J by 5 bases; unmatched bases: 10.

The chain has TRBV7-2 and TRBJ2-3; D call uncertain. This CDR3 comprises 14 residues. Germline loops: CDR1 SGHTA, CDR2 FQGNSA. The V end lost 8 bases, the J end lost 0 bases, and 12 bases lay between the germline ends. CDR3 DNA sequence: TGTGCCAGCGCTCTATGGGCCAGCACAGATACGCAGTATTTT. It translates to CASALWASTDTQYF.

The chain combines TRBV10-3 with TRBJ2-3, with D possibly being TRBD2 (6 bases). The CDR3 is 15 amino acids. Germline V gene sequence: CDR1 ENHRY, CDR2 SYGVKD. Between the trimmed V and J ends, which lost 3 bases and 0 bases, there was a span of 10 bases. The CDR3 region has the DNA TGTGCCATCAGTGAAGGAGGGGTTAGCACAGATACGCAGTATTTT. Its translation: CAISEGGVSTDTQYF.

The CDR3, as DNA: TGTGCCCACCTTGGGGGGGCGGGCACCGGGGAGCTGTTTTTT. Translation: CAHLGGAGTGELFF. The gene calls are TRBV28 and TRBJ2-2, with D tentatively TRBD2 (7 bases). CDR3 length equals 14 residues. Trimming removed 11 bases at V and 4 bases at J, with 17 bases between. CDR1 is MDHEN, CDR2 SYDVKM, per germline.

The J gene is TRBJ2-5, the V gene TRBV11-2, with D possibly being TRBD2 (7 bases). Between the trimmed V and J ends, which lost 4 bases and 2 bases, there was a span of 11 bases. The germline V gene encodes CDR1 SGHAT and CDR2 FQNNGV. The CDR3 extends over 14 amino acids. The CDR3 DNA follows: TGTGCCAGCAGCTGGGGGCGGGGGCAAGAGACCCAGTACTTC. Translated, it gives CASSWGRGQETQYF.

Regarding this clone: Compared with germline, one end of the junction differs, possibly owing to a read error. The chain carries TRBV9 and TRBJ2-6; 12 nucleotides align to TRBD2. The CDR3 has 22 residues. Germline CDR1 and CDR2: SGDLS and YYNGEE. The CDR3: CASSVRQEKGLAGTSGANGLTF. Written as DNA, the CDR3 is TGTGCCAGCAGCGTTCGACAGGAAAAAGGACTAGCGGGGACCTCTGGGGCCAACGGCCTGACTTTC.

There are a few counts of this clone. The rearrangement links TRBV10-3 to TRBJ1-1; a weak D match, TRBD1 (6 bases). Trimming pared 6 bases from V and 3 bases from J, leaving 14 bases between. Germline CDR1 reads ENHRY; CDR2 reads SYGVKD. CDR3 length: 14 amino acids. CDR3 nucleotide sequence: TGTGCCATCAGGTCGGGACAACAGGACACTGAAGCTTTCTTT. It is translated as CAIRSGQQDTEAFF.

The chain joins TRBV4-1 to TRBJ1-1; tentative D call: TRBD1 (5 bases). Germline CDR1 MGHRA, CDR2 YSYEKL. This CDR3 comprises 14 residues. The V end lost 3 bases, the J end lost 1 base, and 9 bases lay between the germline ends. The DNA for the CDR3 is TGCGCCAGCAGCCACCGGACACCGAACACTGAAGCTTTCTTT. It specifies CASSHRTPNTEAFF.

This sequence joins TRBV29-1 and TRBJ1-1; possible D gene TRBD1, 6 bases. The CDR3 covers 12 residues. Germline V CDR1 and CDR2: SQVTM, ANQGSEA. Trimming removed 4 bases from V and 7 bases from J, with 13 bases in between. The DNA of the CDR3 is TGCAGCGTTGTACCCAGGGGTAATGAAGCTTTCTTT. Amino acid sequence: CSVVPRGNEAFF.

The V call is TRBV27, the J call TRBJ2-3, with TRBD2 matching over 7 bases. Germline CDR1 and CDR2: MNHEY and SMNVEV (reference sequence). J gave up 3 bases and V 4 bases, and 4 bases lay outside the gene matches. This CDR3 region has 14 residues. The chain's CDR3 is CASSYGRWTDTQYF. In DNA form, the CDR3 reads TGTGCCAGCAGTTACGGGAGGTGGACAGATACGCAGTATTTT.

V and J are TRBV15 and TRBJ2-3, with 13 bases aligning to TRBD2. CDR3 length: 17 residues. Germline loops: CDR1 LNHNV, CDR2 YYDKDF (reference sequence). After removal of 0 bases from V and 4 bases from J, the junction contained 4 bases not matched to a gene. CDR3 sequence (DNA): TGTGCCACCAGCAGAGAGGGACTAGCGGGGTCGGCAGATACGCAGTATTTT. This codes for CATSREGLAGSADTQYF. The full variable domain, in which reference TRBV15 and TRBJ2-3 provide the parts outside the CDR3, is DAMVIQNPRYQVTQFGKPVTLSCSQTLNHNVMYWYQQKSSQAPKLLFHYYDKDFNNEADTPDNFQSRRPNTSFCFLDIRSPGLGDTAMYLCATSREGLAGSADTQYFGPGTRLTVL.

V is TRBV11-3 and J is TRBJ1-1; D is perhaps TRBD1 (5 bases). This CDR3 comprises 14 residues. Germline V CDR1 and CDR2: SGHNT, YENEEA. Deletions cut 5 bases from V and 2 bases from J, with 12 bases between. The CDR3 spells CASSQGLFNTEAFF. In DNA form, the CDR3 reads TGTGCCAGCAGCCAGGGTCTTTTTAACACTGAAGCTTTCTTT.

The chain combines TRBV7-2 with TRBJ2-5, with TRBD1 matching 7 bases. The last part of the DNA fits TRBJ2-7 better; the J call may be wrong. Germline-derived CDR1 and CDR2 are SGHTA and FQGNSA. CDR3 size: 16 residues. Here the CDR3 reads CASSANRGPNPSEQYF. The CDR3 coding sequence is TGTGCCAGCAGCGCTAACAGGGGCCCTAACCCCTCCGAGCAGTACTTC.

This chain links TRBV6-1 with TRBJ2-7; 8 positions match TRBD1. This CDR3 spans 15 amino acids. Germline CDR1 MNHNS, CDR2 SASEGT. The V segment lost 6 bases and the J segment 2 bases; nucleotides outside the gene matches: 9. CDR3 amino acids: CASSPDRGPAYEQYF. The CDR3 DNA follows: TGTGCCAGCAGCCCCGACAGGGGACCAGCCTACGAGCAGTACTTC.

The V call is TRBV9, the J call TRBJ2-3; TRBD2 aligns across 9 bases. The V and J ends lost 6 bases and 11 bases, in that order; junction bases with no gene match: 13. Germline loops: CDR1 SGDLS, CDR2 YYNGEE. This CDR3 comprises 14 residues. CDR3 amino acids: CASNPGTSREEQYF. CDR3 coding DNA: TGTGCCAGCAACCCCGGGACTAGCAGGGAGGAGCAGTATTTT.

The rearrangement links TRBV5-1 to TRBJ2-7; TRBD2 might be the D (5 bases). The CDR3 contains 14 residues. Per the germline V gene, CDR1 is SGHRS and CDR2 is YFSETQ. V lost 1 base and J lost 2, with 10 bases in between. The CDR3 loop is CASSLSSPAYEQYF. The CDR3 region has the DNA TGCGCCAGCAGCTTGTCTAGCCCAGCCTACGAGCAGTACTTC.

This clone was detected only once. The chain joins TRBV5-1 to TRBJ1-1, with 7 bases that match TRBD1. Losses at the gene ends were 4 bases for V and 4 bases for J; bases not matched to a gene: 10. This CDR3 comprises 15 residues. CDR1 and CDR2 from the germline V gene are SGHRS and YFSETQ. The CDR3 DNA follows: TGCGCCAGCAGCGAACTCGGACAGGTCGGCACTGAAGCTTTCTTT. Protein sequence: CASSELGQVGTEAFF.

The chain links TRBV29-1 to TRBJ2-5; D is uncertain. CDR1 is SQVTM, CDR2 ANQGSEA, per germline. The germline V and J ends were trimmed by 4 bases and 1 base, with 7 bases remaining between them. This CDR3 is built from 12 residues. The CDR3 DNA reads as TGCAGCGTTGCTTCCCCCCAAGAGACCCAGTACTTC. Its protein is CSVASPQETQYF. Using reference TRBV29-1 and TRBJ2-5 for the parts outside the CDR3, the full variable domain is SAVISQKPSRDICQRGTSLTIQCQVDSQVTMMFWYRQQPGQSLTLIATANQGSEATYESGFVIDKFPISRPNLTFSTLTVSNMSPEDSSIYLCSVASPQETQYFGPGTRLLVL.

The V call is TRBV11-3, the J call TRBJ2-1; 9 positions agree with TRBD2. Losses at the gene ends were 5 bases for V and 5 bases for J; bases not matched to a gene: 4. Germline V CDR1 and CDR2: SGHNT, YENEEA. The CDR3 has 14 amino acids. The CDR3 nucleotides are TGTGCCAGCAGCCCTAGCGGGACAAACAATGAGCAGTTCTTC. Its translation is CASSPSGTNNEQFF.

The chain links TRBV28 to TRBJ2-3, with TRBD2 identical over 9 bases. Per the germline V gene, CDR1 is MDHEN and CDR2 is SYDVKM. This CDR3 region has 15 residues. The V segment lost 3 bases and the J segment 5 bases; nucleotides outside the gene matches: 6. This CDR3 is CASSLGLALQDTQYF. The CDR3 DNA reads as TGTGCCAGCAGTTTGGGACTAGCCTTGCAAGATACGCAGTATTTT.

This clone was found a few times. This rearrangement joins TRBV29-1 to TRBJ1-2; D not resolved. The CDR3 spans 13 residues. Germline V gives CDR1 SQVTM, CDR2 ANQGSEA. Between the trimmed V and J ends, which lost 5 bases and 6 bases, there was a span of 16 bases. CDR3 in amino acids: CSVYLFVADGYTF. CDR3 bases: TGCAGCGTTTATTTGTTTGTGGCTGATGGCTACACCTTC.

This clone was found once. This rearrangement joins TRBV7-3 to TRBJ2-3, with 9 nucleotides matching TRBD2. Per the germline V gene, CDR1 is SGHTA and CDR2 is FQGTGA. The CDR3 is 16 amino acids. V shed 1 base, J shed 4 bases, and the junction held 6 bases outside the gene matches. The CDR3 DNA reads as TGTGCCAGCAGCTTAAGTTCTAGCGGGATCCCAGATACGCAGTATTTT. This translates into CASSLSSSGIPDTQYF.